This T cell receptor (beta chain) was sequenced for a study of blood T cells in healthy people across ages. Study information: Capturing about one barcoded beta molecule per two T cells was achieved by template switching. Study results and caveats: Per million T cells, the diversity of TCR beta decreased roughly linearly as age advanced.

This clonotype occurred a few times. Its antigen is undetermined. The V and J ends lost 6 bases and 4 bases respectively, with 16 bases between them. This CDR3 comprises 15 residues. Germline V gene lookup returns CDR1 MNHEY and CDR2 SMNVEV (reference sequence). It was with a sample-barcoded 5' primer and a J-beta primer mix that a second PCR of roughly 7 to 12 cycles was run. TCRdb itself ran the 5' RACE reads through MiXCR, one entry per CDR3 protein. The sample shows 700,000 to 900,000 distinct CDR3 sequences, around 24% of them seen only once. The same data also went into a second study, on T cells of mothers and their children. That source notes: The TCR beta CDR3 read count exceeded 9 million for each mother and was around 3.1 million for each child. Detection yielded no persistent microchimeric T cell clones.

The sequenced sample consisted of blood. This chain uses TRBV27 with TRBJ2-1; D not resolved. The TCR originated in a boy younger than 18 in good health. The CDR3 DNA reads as TGTGCCAGCAGCTCAAGAGGTGGGCTATACAATGAGCAGTTCTTC. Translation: CASSSRGGLYNEQFF.